This T cell receptor (beta chain) originates from a study of identifying expanded T cells in peripheral blood (dated by TCRdb to between 2018 and 2021). Context from the whole study: Separate aliquots of the same genomic DNA pool were sequenced to produce technical replicates, and four replicates were compared in pairs. Study-wide findings and limitations: For all healthy donors, the variance in clone template counts between two-week samples rose significantly as total template count increased. It was expected by the authors that biological variance in healthy repertoires might increase further over much longer intervals, such as months to years. The binomial model flagged about 1.2 differentially abundant clones between technical replicates, compared with around 15 over about 2 weeks and 19 to 20 over around four weeks. Across all healthy-donor time intervals, the beta-binomial model significantly cut both the number of clones called differentially abundant and the false-positive rate.

TCRbeta CDR3 regions were profiled by bias-controlled multiplex PCR amplification of genomic DNA with the immunoSEQ Assay. The study's processing was this. The absolute abundance of each unique TCRbeta CDR3 region was quantified after sequences were collapsed and filtered. Differential abundance was tested with two models: a binomial (Fisher-equivalent) model and a beta-binomial model that adds time-dependent variance fitted from healthy donors. Clones with fewer than 5 combined templates were removed, and differential abundance was called for clones with a Benjamini-Hochberg FDR below 0.01. The form v = (b*log(k)+a)^2 was used to model beta-binomial variance as a function of total template count across the two samples. TCRdb provides this immuneACCESS table in a form limited to in-frame rearrangements. Some clones are lacking; in checked studies, under half of them reflect an unresolved V gene, and why the rest are absent is not known. From that table come the V and J calls and clone size; the DNA was used to work out D and trimming. Counted in this sample were 90,000 or so clones; roughly 91% of them appeared once. Around 17% of the sample is held by the ten biggest clonotypes.

Regarding this clone: It has no known antigen specificity. Base quality data are lacking; no much larger clone is found one base away.

During the collection period, no immune events, such as infections, were documented for the healthy donors. Blood repertoires from healthy donors were used as a training cohort for calibrating time-dependent variance in a beta-binomial model of differential abundance of T-cell clones. The training cohort included 10 or so healthy donors, of whom 3 were female and 7 were male. An age range of roughly 29 to 70 years, with an average of about 45 years, was recorded for the donors. Whole blood, obtained from a commercial supplier, was collected from each healthy donor at three time points spaced approximately 15 days apart. For immunosequencing, genomic DNA was extracted from whole blood that had not been sorted. The V end loses 1 base and the J end loses 7 bases, and a stretch of 11 bases separates them. The CDR3 starts with the cysteine, ends with the phenylalanine, and has 14 residues. Only CDR3 DNA is held: 42 bases, read in frame from base 1. CDR1 and CDR2, per the germline V gene, are SGHAT and FQNNGV.

The sequenced material came from blood. This receptor chain uses TRBV11-2 and TRBJ1-5; the D gene is perhaps TRBD1, from 6 matching bases. The TCR sequence derives from a person between 18 and 75 years old in good health. The nucleotide sequence reads as follows: TGTGCCAGCAGCTTAGTATCTGGGGGCCAGCCCCAGCATTTT. Protein translation: CASSLVSGGQPQHF.